The entry below describes one TCR beta chain. What it binds is unknown. The CDR3 is made up of 18 amino acids. Germline V gene lookup returns CDR1 SQVTM and CDR2 ANQGSEA. The V gene lost 5 bases and the J gene lost 0 bases, with 20 bases spanning the gap. This specimen comes from a study of CD8 T cells in ankylosing spondylitis. Study conclusions and caveats: Ankylosing spondylitis blood appeared to carry a characteristic TCR beta motif of roughly eight highly homologous variants.

One entry per CDR3 protein results from TCRdb running MiXCR on the 5' RACE reads. The table has roughly 440,000 distinct CDR3 sequences, roughly 18% seen once. This sequence joins TRBV29-1 and TRBJ2-6; D possibly corresponds to TRBD1 (7 bases). The sequenced sample consisted of blood, either unsorted or a sorted T cell fraction (not recorded which). The source is a male donor with ankylosing spondylitis. This chain's CDR3 is CSVLGAGQRTSGANVLTF. CDR3 DNA sequence: TGCAGCGTTTTAGGGGCGGGACAGCGCACCTCTGGGGCCAACGTCCTGACTTTC.